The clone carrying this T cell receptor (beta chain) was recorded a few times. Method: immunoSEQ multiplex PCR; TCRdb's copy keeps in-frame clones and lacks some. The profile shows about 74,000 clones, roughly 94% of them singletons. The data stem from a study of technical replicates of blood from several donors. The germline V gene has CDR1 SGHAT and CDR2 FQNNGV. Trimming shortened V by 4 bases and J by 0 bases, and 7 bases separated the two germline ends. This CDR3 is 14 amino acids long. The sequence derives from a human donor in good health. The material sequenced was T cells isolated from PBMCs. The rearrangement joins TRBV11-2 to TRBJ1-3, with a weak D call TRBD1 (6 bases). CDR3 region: CASSSGHSGNTIYF. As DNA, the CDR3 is TGTGCCAGCAGCTCGGGACACTCTGGAAACACCATATATTTT.